Following are 5 T cell receptor beta chains from one sample sequenced in a study of CD4 T cells in relation to SARS-CoV-2 and coronaviruses (dated by TCRdb to the early 2020s). The receptor library was made with the immunoSEQ multiplex PCR assay. The table comes from immuneACCESS by way of TCRdb, which keeps in-frame sequences with V and J called. Part of the clones is missing from these tables; in studies checked, under half for an unresolved V gene and the rest for unknown reasons. The sample includes about 20,000 clones, with around four fifths observed a single time. The biggest ten clones account for roughly 15% of the sample. CD4+ T cells from unexposed donors were collected before the COVID-19 pandemic (2011-2018). After around 11 days of culture, CD4+ T cells were isolated with the EasySep CD4+ T cell isolation kit. No antigens are known for them. Sequenced material: CD4+ T cells from PBMCs, cultured in vitro. The receptor source for this set is a human donor in good health.

The rearrangement uses TRBV6-5 and TRBJ2-1; D might be TRBD2 (5 bases). Deletions cut 6 bases from V and 8 bases from J, with 20 bases between. The germline V gene has CDR1 MNHEY and CDR2 SVGAGI. The CDR3 is 15 amino acids. The CDR3 sequence: CASSPDPTGSYEQFF. For the CDR3, the DNA is TGTGCCAGCAGCCCCGACCCGACGGGATCTTATGAGCAGTTCTTC.

This chain connects TRBV3-1 (or the pseudogene TRBV3-2) to TRBJ2-3, with 7 positions matching TRBD2. Trimming at V came to 0 bases and at J to 3 bases, leaving 3 bases not matched to a gene. The CDR3 extends over 15 amino acids. CDR1 LGHDT and CDR2 YNNKEL come from the germline V gene (reference sequence). In DNA, the CDR3 is TGTGCCAGCAGCCAAGAATGGGGAGGGACAGATACGCAGTATTTT. Translating gives CASSQEWGGTDTQYF.

The chain carries TRBV3-1 (or the pseudogene TRBV3-2) and TRBJ1-1; D possibly corresponds to TRBD1 (5 bases). The CDR3 runs to 14 residues. CDR1 and CDR2 (germline): LGHDT, YNNKEL (reference sequence). Trimming stripped 3 bases from V and 4 bases from J, with 12 bases between. This chain's CDR3 is CASSQGVGGTEAFF. CDR3 nucleotide sequence: TGTGCCAGCAGCCAGGGGGTGGGGGGCACTGAAGCTTTCTTT.

The chain couples TRBV5-1 to TRBJ2-7; D might be TRBD2 (6 bases). The length of the CDR3 is 15 residues. V lost 0 bases, J lost 8 bases, and 18 bases lay in between. Germline assignment: CDR1 SGHRS and CDR2 YFSETQ. CDR3 residues: CASSLAEGGVGKQYF. As DNA, the CDR3 is TGCGCCAGCAGCTTGGCGGAGGGCGGGGTAGGGAAGCAGTACTTC. Variable domain in full (rest from reference TRBV5-1 and TRBJ2-7): KAGVTQTPRYLIKTRGQQVTLSCSPISGHRSVSWYQQTPGQGLQFLFEYFSETQRNKGNFPGRFSGRQFSNSRSEMNVSTLELGDSALYLCASSLAEGGVGKQYFGPGTRLTVT.

This chain links TRBV7-9 with TRBJ2-1, with D possibly matching TRBD1 (5 bases). The CDR3 extends over 14 amino acids. CDR1 is SEHNR and CDR2 is FQNEAQ in the germline V gene (reference sequence). Between the trimmed V and J ends, which lost 10 bases and 6 bases, there was a span of 19 bases. The CDR3: CATSNRARANEQFF. As DNA, the CDR3 is TGTGCCACCTCCAACCGGGCCAGGGCCAATGAGCAGTTCTTC.